The present entry profiles one T cell receptor (beta chain) with its context. Its antigen is currently unknown. The V gene's germline CDR1 is KGHSH and CDR2 LQKENI. Trimming took 2 bases from V and 9 from J, leaving 13 bases between them. The CDR3 extends over 13 amino acids. The data were taken from a study of PD-L1 blockade in urothelial cancer. Study-wide points: Pretreatment peripheral blood TCR clonality that fell below the median predicted better survival among the patients studied.

The method was immunoSEQ multiplex PCR; TCRdb's version includes in-frame clones alone and lacks a portion of them. Found here are about 90,000 clones, roughly 85% of them singletons; the top ten hold around 8%. As for time point: peripheral blood 6 weeks after treatment start. The patients' disease, urothelial carcinoma, was locally advanced or metastatic. The sample in question was PBMCs, obtained around atezolizumab (anti-PD-L1) treatment. The chain has TRBV18 and TRBJ2-5, with D possibly being TRBD1 (6 bases). The TCR sequence derives from a man aged 65 to 79 with urothelial cancer. The CDR3 nucleotides read TGTGCCAGCTCACCAAGGACAGACACGGCCCAGTACTTC. Residues: CASSPRTDTAQYF.